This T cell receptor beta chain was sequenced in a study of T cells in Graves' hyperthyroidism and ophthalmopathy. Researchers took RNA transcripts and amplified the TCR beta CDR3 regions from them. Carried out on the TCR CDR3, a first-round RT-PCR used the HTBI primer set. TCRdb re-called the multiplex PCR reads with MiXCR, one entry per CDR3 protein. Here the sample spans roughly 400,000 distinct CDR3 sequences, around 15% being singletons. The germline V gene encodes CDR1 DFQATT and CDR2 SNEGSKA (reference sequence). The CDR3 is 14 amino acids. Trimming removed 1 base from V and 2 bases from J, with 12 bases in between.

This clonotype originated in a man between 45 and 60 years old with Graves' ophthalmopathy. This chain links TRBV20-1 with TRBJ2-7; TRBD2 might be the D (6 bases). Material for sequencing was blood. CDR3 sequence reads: CSARGGLHAYEQYF. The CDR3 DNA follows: TGCAGTGCTAGAGGAGGACTACACGCCTACGAGCAGTACTTC.